Detailed here is one T cell receptor beta chain. Sequencing was performed with immunoSEQ multiplex PCR; in TCRdb, only in-frame clones are kept and a portion is missing. In the table there are roughly 40,000 clones, approximately 91% of which are singletons. This sample was included in a study of blood T cell repertoires in COVID-19. Study-level information: Sources were T cells, B-cell-depleted T cells, or PBMCs; the material itself was cDNA or gDNA.

The sample taken for sequencing was peripheral blood. The TCR was taken from a human donor in a cohort sampled during active COVID-19.

CDR3 in DNA: TGTGCCAGCAGCGTACCGGGACTAGCGGGGGGGATATACACCGGGGAGCTGTTTTTT. Translating gives CASSVPGLAGGIYTGELFF. The V call is TRBV7-6, the J call TRBJ2-2; 16 bases are shared with TRBD2. The germline V gene encodes CDR1 SGHVS and CDR2 FNYEAQ. J gave up 3 bases and V 5 bases, and 9 bases lay outside the gene matches. CDR3 length: 19 residues.